Shown below are 30 T cell receptor beta chains from a single sample sequenced in a study of T cell responses to AZD1222 COVID-19 vaccine. Repertoires were generated with immunoSEQ multiplex PCR, while TCRdb's copy carries only in-frame clones and drops some. The sample yields more than 95,000 clones, 91% seen once. Specimen: peripheral blood, collected on day 0 of AZD1222 vaccination. These receptors all come from an adult in good health.

The V and J genes are TRBV11-3 and TRBJ2-7; tentative D call: TRBD2 (5 bases). Trimming left V 11 bases short and J 1 base short, with 15 bases between. CDR1 is SGHNT, CDR2 YENEEA, per germline. The CDR3 covers 13 residues. CDR3 protein: CASLLRGSYEQYF. Written as DNA, the CDR3 is TGTGCCTCCTTACTACGCGGGTCCTACGAGCAGTACTTC.

CDR3 nucleotide sequence: TGCGCCAGCACCACGCACAGCGGGAGTCGGAATGAGCAGTTCTTC. Its translation: CASTTHSGSRNEQFF. The V and J genes are TRBV5-1 and TRBJ2-1; 8 bases are a match to TRBD2. The CDR3 loop spans 15 amino acids. The trim removed 6 bases at V and 7 bases at J, leaving 12 bases unmatched. The germline V gene encodes CDR1 SGHRS and CDR2 YFSETQ.

The chain employs TRBV4-1 and TRBJ2-3; a weak D match, TRBD2 (6 bases). V lost 0 bases, J lost 7 bases, and 14 bases lay in between. The CDR3 runs to 15 residues. Germline V gives CDR1 MGHRA, CDR2 YSYEKL. The CDR3 protein is CASSQDGPSEYTQYF. CDR3 nucleotides: TGCGCCAGCAGCCAAGATGGTCCTAGCGAGTATACGCAGTATTTT.

J is TRBJ1-1 and V is TRBV28, with 8 positions matching TRBD1. Germline values: CDR1 MDHEN, CDR2 SYDVKM. This CDR3 has 14 amino acids. Trimming removed 7 bases from V and 1 base from J; junction bases left unmatched: 5. The CDR3 DNA reads as TGTGCCAGCATCAGGGGGCCATCGAACACTGAAGCTTTCTTT. Translated, it gives CASIRGPSNTEAFF.

V gene TRBV5-5 combines with J gene TRBJ1-4, with 7 positions matching TRBD1. V trimming: 4 bases; J trimming: 4 bases; junction bases outside the gene matches: 7. CDR3 length: 15 amino acids. The germline V gene encodes CDR1 SGHKS and CDR2 YYEKEE (reference sequence). In DNA form, the CDR3 reads TGTGCCAGCAGCCGAGGGACAGAATTTAATGAAAAACTGTTTTTT. Translated, it gives CASSRGTEFNEKLFF.

This clone was found once. The genes are TRBV2 and TRBJ1-2; D not resolved. The germline V gene encodes CDR1 SNHLY and CDR2 FYNNEI. The CDR3 sequence is 15 residues long. V gave up 0 bases and J gave up 8 bases, with 16 bases separating them. The DNA of the CDR3 is TGTGCCAGCAGTGAAGCGCTTAACCCGTCGCGGGGCTACACCTTC. This codes for CASSEALNPSRGYTF.

The gene calls are TRBV5-1 and TRBJ2-3; D is tentatively TRBD1 or TRBD2 (5 bases each). V was shortened by 4 bases and J by 2 bases, with 11 bases between the two germline ends. Per the germline V gene, CDR1 is SGHRS and CDR2 is YFSETQ. The CDR3 extends over 14 amino acids. Written as DNA, the CDR3 is TGCGCCAGCAGCCCCCGAGGGGTCACAGATACGCAGTATTTT. Residues: CASSPRGVTDTQYF.

The V call is TRBV3-1 (or the pseudogene TRBV3-2), the J call TRBJ2-7; tentatively, D is TRBD2 (5 bases). Germline V gene data show CDR1 as LGHDT and CDR2 as YNNKEL (reference sequence). This CDR3 has 13 residues. V was shortened by 1 base and J by 9 bases, with 13 bases between the two germline ends. CDR3 region: CASSQGQVLAQYF. The CDR3 coding sequence is TGTGCCAGCAGCCAAGGACAAGTTCTAGCGCAGTACTTC.

The chain joins TRBV7-2 to TRBJ2-7, with 8 bases aligning to TRBD2. The CDR3 is 14 amino acids. J gave up 10 bases and V 1 base, and 9 bases lay outside the gene matches. Germline V lookup: CDR1 SGHTA, CDR2 FQGNSA. The chain's CDR3 is CASSLGLAGESQYF. As DNA, the CDR3 is TGTGCCAGCAGCTTAGGTCTAGCGGGTGAAAGTCAGTACTTC.

The V and J genes are TRBV5-4 and TRBJ1-1; D remains ambiguous. This CDR3 region has 13 residues. Germline-derived CDR1 and CDR2 are SGHNT and YYREEE (reference sequence). V was pared by 1 base and J by 2 bases, with 6 bases between. CDR3: CASSLTLNTEAFF. As DNA, the CDR3 is TGTGCCAGCAGCTTGACCCTTAACACTGAAGCTTTCTTT.

The chain joins TRBV29-1 to TRBJ2-7; TRBD1 is a possible D gene (5 bases). The CDR3 loop spans 11 amino acids. Germline V gene sequence: CDR1 SQVTM, CDR2 ANQGSEA. V was shortened by 7 bases and J by 5 bases, with 12 bases between the two germline ends. CDR3 in amino acids: CSASRDNEQYF. In DNA, the CDR3 is TGCAGCGCTTCCAGGGATAACGAGCAGTACTTC.

The CDR3 nucleotides read TGTGCCAGCAGCCATCCTATTGACAGCGAAAAACTGTTTTTT. Protein product: CASSHPIDSEKLFF. The chain has TRBV4-2 and TRBJ1-4; maybe TRBD1 (5 bases). Germline V CDR1 and CDR2: LGHNA, YNFKEQ. The CDR3 spans 14 residues. Trimming left V 3 bases short and J 8 bases short, with 13 bases between.

The chain couples TRBV28 to TRBJ1-1; no clear D. This CDR3 spans 14 amino acids. Germline CDR1 MDHEN, CDR2 SYDVKM. Between the trimmed V and J ends, which lost 3 bases and 4 bases, there was a span of 12 bases. The CDR3 reads CASSLIVFGTEAFF. The CDR3 bases are TGTGCCAGCAGTTTGATTGTTTTTGGCACTGAAGCTTTCTTT.

This clone occurred once. The rearrangement links TRBV5-4 to TRBJ2-3, with 8 bases matching TRBD2. CDR1 and CDR2 (germline): SGHNT, YYREEE (reference sequence). V lost 3 bases to trimming and J lost 3 bases; unmatched junction nucleotides: 9. The CDR3 is 16 amino acids. CDR3 protein: CASSSPGLERTDTQYF. Written as DNA, the CDR3 is TGTGCCAGCAGCTCCCCGGGACTAGAAAGGACAGATACGCAGTATTTT.

The chain uses TRBV15 and TRBJ1-4, with D uncertain. Germline V gene data show CDR1 as LNHNV and CDR2 as YYDKDF (reference sequence). The CDR3 is 14 amino acids. V lost 4 bases and J 8 bases, leaving 14 bases between the germline ends. The CDR3 loop is CATSNPGGVEKLFF. In DNA, the CDR3 is TGTGCCACCAGCAATCCGGGAGGTGTCGAAAAACTGTTTTTT. Drawing the rest from reference TRBV15 and TRBJ1-4, the complete variable domain is DAMVIQNPRYQVTQFGKPVTLSCSQTLNHNVMYWYQQKSSQAPKLLFHYYDKDFNNEADTPDNFQSRRPNTSFCFLDIRSPGLGDTAMYLCATSNPGGVEKLFFGSGTQLSVL.

The chain uses TRBV4-3 and TRBJ2-7; D remains unclear. This CDR3 has 11 residues. V was clipped by 4 bases and J by 6 bases, with 7 bases between them. CDR1 and CDR2 (germline): LGHNA, YSLEER. The CDR3 reads CASSRDGEQYF. Written as DNA, the CDR3 is TGCGCCAGCAGCCGGGATGGCGAGCAGTACTTC.

This chain joins TRBV28 and TRBJ2-7, with TRBD2 identical over 8 bases. Per germline, CDR1 MDHEN and CDR2 SYDVKM. This CDR3 comprises 15 residues. The junction had 11 bases not matched to a gene; V was cut back by 8 bases and J by 2 bases. CDR3 in amino acids: CASLRGGHATYEQYF. The CDR3 DNA reads TGTGCCAGCCTTCGGGGGGGGCATGCAACCTACGAGCAGTACTTC.

The chain couples TRBV15 to TRBJ2-5, with a tentative D call TRBD1 (5 bases). Germline V lookup: CDR1 LNHNV, CDR2 YYDKDF (reference sequence). The CDR3 extends over 15 amino acids. V shed 0 bases and J shed 0 bases, with 8 bases lying between them. CDR3 residues: CATSRDQGHQETQYF. The CDR3 bases are TGTGCCACCAGCAGAGATCAGGGCCACCAAGAGACCCAGTACTTC.

The chain carries TRBV19 and TRBJ1-2; D ambiguous. Germline-derived CDR1 and CDR2 are LNHDA and SQIVND (reference sequence). V was shortened by 0 bases and J by 7 bases, with 6 bases between the two germline ends. The CDR3 has 12 amino acids. CDR3 DNA: TGTGCCAGTAGTATAGACGGGTTTGGCTACACCTTC. Its protein product is CASSIDGFGYTF.

The V gene is TRBV7-2, the J gene TRBJ2-1, with D perhaps matching TRBD1 or TRBD2 (7 bases each). The CDR3 loop spans 15 amino acids. Germline assignment: CDR1 SGHTA and CDR2 FQGNSA. V was cut by 6 bases and J by 5 bases, with 17 bases left in between. The CDR3, as DNA: TGTGCCAGCAGTCGGCGGGGGACAGATGACAATGAGCAGTTCTTC. Translating gives CASSRRGTDDNEQFF.

V gene TRBV6-5 combines with J gene TRBJ1-1; no clear D. V dropped 0 bases and J dropped 0 bases, with 11 bases sitting between them. Germline V CDR1 and CDR2: MNHEY, SVGAGI. The CDR3 spans 16 residues. The CDR3 loop is CASSYSRWSMNTEAFF. The CDR3 bases are TGTGCCAGCAGTTACTCGAGATGGTCTATGAACACTGAAGCTTTCTTT.

This clone was detected once. The chain carries TRBV30 and TRBJ2-1; 8 bases align to TRBD2. This CDR3 region has 13 residues. V dropped 3 bases and J dropped 9; count of bases not matched to a gene: 7. Germline V gene sequence: CDR1 GTSNPN, CDR2 SVGIG (reference sequence). The CDR3 nucleotides are TGTGCCTGGAGGGCAGGACTAGCTGGTGAGCAGTTCTTC. Translation gives CAWRAGLAGEQFF.

The chain employs TRBV27 and TRBJ2-7, with 9 nucleotides matching TRBD1. Trimming took 6 bases from V and 0 from J; bases not matched to a gene: 3. The CDR3 is made up of 14 amino acids. Germline assignment: CDR1 MNHEY and CDR2 SMNVEV (reference sequence). The CDR3 region has the DNA TGTGCCAGCAGGGACAGGGGAAGCTCCTACGAGCAGTACTTC. Protein: CASRDRGSSYEQYF.

The rearrangement joins TRBV5-4 to TRBJ1-2; D remains ambiguous. CDR1 and CDR2 from the germline V gene are SGHNT and YYREEE (reference sequence). Trimming took off 6 bases at V and 5 bases at J, with 17 bases between the two ends. The CDR3 covers 14 residues. The CDR3 DNA is TGTGCCAGCACCGAAGGTCAAGGGCCGTATGGCTACACCTTC. Translating gives CASTEGQGPYGYTF. Looking up the rest from reference TRBV5-4 and TRBJ1-2 gives the full variable domain: ETGVTQSPTHLIKTRGQQVTLRCSSQSGHNTVSWYQQALGQGPQFIFQYYREEENGRGNFPPRFSGLQFPNYSSELNVNALELDDSALYLCASTEGQGPYGYTFGSGTRLTVV.

The chain couples TRBV27 to TRBJ2-7; 9 bases map to TRBD1. CDR1 is MNHEY and CDR2 is SMNVEV in the germline V gene (reference sequence). J was trimmed by 3 bases and V by 8 bases; bases with no gene match: 11. This CDR3 is built from 15 residues. CDR3 sequence reads: CASWAPGQGYYEQYF. CDR3 bases: TGTGCCAGCTGGGCCCCGGGACAGGGTTACTACGAGCAGTACTTC.

The chain is built from TRBV2 and TRBJ2-7; 8 nucleotides match TRBD2. The CDR3 is 15 amino acids. Germline trimming cut 4 bases from V and 1 base from J; bases unmatched to any gene: 6. From germline, CDR1 is SNHLY and CDR2 FYNNEI. CDR3 nucleotides: TGTGCCAGCAGTGTCGAGGCGGGAGGTTCCTACGAGCAGTACTTC. It yields the protein CASSVEAGGSYEQYF.

This sequence joins TRBV2 and TRBJ1-5; TRBD1 aligns across 7 bases. The J segment lost 7 bases and the V segment lost 2 bases, leaving 8 bases of the junction unmatched. The V gene's germline CDR1 is SNHLY and CDR2 FYNNEI. CDR3 length: 15 residues. The CDR3 loop reads CASSEQGVGTQPQHF. The CDR3 DNA reads TGTGCCAGCAGTGAACAGGGGGTCGGGACCCAGCCCCAGCATTTT. The variable domain in full, completed from reference TRBV2 and TRBJ1-5, reads EPEVTQTPSHQVTQMGQEVILRCVPISNHLYFYWYRQILGQKVEFLVSFYNNEISEKSEIFDDQFSVERPDGSNFTLKIRSTKLEDSAMYFCASSEQGVGTQPQHFGDGTRLSIL.

This chain joins TRBV19 and TRBJ1-2, with a tentative D call TRBD1 (5 bases). The CDR3 is 14 residues long. Germline loops: CDR1 LNHDA, CDR2 SQIVND (reference sequence). Trimming took off 2 bases at V and 8 bases at J, with 15 bases between the two ends. The CDR3 coding sequence is TGTGCCAGTAGTATAACCTTGGCAGGGTTCGGCTACACCTTC. As protein: CASSITLAGFGYTF.

J is TRBJ1-4 and V is TRBV18; no definite D call. CDR1 and CDR2 from the germline V gene are KGHSH and LQKENI. V lost 1 base, J lost 0 bases, and 9 bases lay in between. CDR3 length: 16 amino acids. CDR3 DNA: TGTGCCAGCTCACCACTTGCGGCTGCAACTAATGAAAAACTGTTTTTT. The encoded protein is CASSPLAAATNEKLFF.

The chain recombines TRBV25-1 with TRBJ1-2, with D possibly being TRBD1 (5 bases). This CDR3 has 15 amino acids. Germline lookup yields CDR1 MGHDK and CDR2 SYGVNS. Trimming took off 6 bases at V and 4 bases at J, with 18 bases between the two ends. The CDR3, as DNA: TGTGCCAGCAGCGAGTCCGGGGGATTGATCTATGGCTACACCTTC. Its protein is CASSESGGLIYGYTF.